Each of the 10 T cell receptor beta chains below was sequenced from the same sample in a study of blood T cell repertoires in COVID-19. TCRdb keeps only in-frame clones here, not all; method: immunoSEQ multiplex PCR. Of approximately 130,000 clones detected, about 80% appear once; the ten largest clones hold roughly 9%. Material for sequencing was peripheral blood. All receptors come from a man between 35 and 55 years old with active or convalescent COVID-19.

J is TRBJ2-3 and V is TRBV4-1, with 15 bases matching TRBD2. V lost 4 bases and J lost 1; bases outside the gene matches: 12. The CDR3 consists of 20 residues. In germline, CDR1 is MGHRA, CDR2 YSYEKL. CDR3 DNA: TGCGCCAGCAGCCCTGCCGCCGGGACTAGCGGGGGGCCCCGCACAGATACGCAGTATTTT. Protein sequence: CASSPAAGTSGGPRTDTQYF.

The chain links TRBV11-2 to TRBJ2-5; the match to TRBD2 covers 8 bases. V lost 5 bases to trimming and J lost 1 base; unmatched junction nucleotides: 0. Germline V gene data show CDR1 as SGHAT and CDR2 as FQNNGV. CDR3 length equals 13 residues. The CDR3 reads CASSRGGQETQYF. CDR3 nucleotides: TGTGCCAGCAGCCGGGGGGGCCAAGAGACCCAGTACTTC.

The chain recombines TRBV6-4 with TRBJ2-3; TRBD2 matches 14 bases. Germline CDR1 is MRHNA and CDR2 is SNTAGT. V was clipped by 4 bases and J by 3 bases; unmatched bases: 0. CDR3 size: 15 residues. The CDR3 reads CASSGTSGGTDTQYF. The CDR3 region has the DNA TGTGCCAGCAGTGGGACTAGCGGGGGGACAGATACGCAGTATTTT.

This clone was found once. The chain combines TRBV3-1 (or the pseudogene TRBV3-2) with TRBJ1-1; tentative D call: TRBD1 (6 bases). V gave up 7 bases and J gave up 3 bases, with 6 bases separating them. This CDR3 has 11 residues. CDR1 and CDR2 from the germline V gene are LGHDT and YNNKEL (reference sequence). Written as DNA, the CDR3 is TGTGCCAGCAAGGGGGACACTGAAGCTTTCTTT. Residues: CASKGDTEAFF.

The chain couples TRBV12-3 or TRBV12-4 to TRBJ1-6; D is unclear. CDR3 size: 13 residues. With 1 base removed from V and 18 bases from J, the gap between germline ends came to 16 bases. The CDR3 is CASSLGTPGSSHF. CDR3 DNA sequence: TGTGCCAGCAGTTTAGGGACCCCCGGGAGTTCCCACTTT.

The V gene is TRBV3-1 (or the pseudogene TRBV3-2), the J gene TRBJ1-4, with a possible D match to TRBD1 (6 bases). V shed 1 base and J shed 4 bases, with 10 bases lying between them. Looked up from germline, CDR1 is LGHDT and CDR2 is YNNKEL (reference sequence). CDR3 length: 15 amino acids. The DNA of the CDR3 is TGTGCCAGCAGCCAAGTTAGGGGGGGTAATGAAAAACTGTTTTTT. Protein: CASSQVRGGNEKLFF.

CDR3 DNA: TGTGCCAGCTCACCGACGGGGGGGCATCGGAATTCACCCCTCCACTTT. Its translation is CASSPTGGHRNSPLHF. The chain has TRBV18 and TRBJ1-6; a weak D match, TRBD1 (6 bases). There are 16 residues in the CDR3. V lost 3 bases to trimming and J lost 7 bases, with 16 bases between them. Germline values: CDR1 KGHSH, CDR2 LQKENI.

The V and J genes are TRBV4-1 and TRBJ1-2; 7 nucleotides agree with TRBD1. The junction had 8 bases not matched to a gene; V was cut back by 0 bases and J by 7 bases. The CDR3 contains 15 residues. The germline V gene has CDR1 MGHRA and CDR2 YSYEKL. The CDR3 spells CASSQDPQGEVGYTF. Here the CDR3 DNA reads TGCGCCAGCAGCCAAGATCCTCAGGGGGAAGTTGGCTACACCTTC.

The genes are TRBV5-1 and TRBJ1-1; D is possibly TRBD1 (6 bases). V was cut by 0 bases and J by 4 bases, with 10 bases left in between. CDR1 and CDR2 from the germline V gene are SGHRS and YFSETQ. CDR3 length equals 14 residues. This chain's CDR3 is CASSLEGVSTEAFF. The CDR3 bases are TGCGCCAGCAGCTTGGAGGGGGTAAGCACTGAAGCTTTCTTT.

The chain recombines TRBV2 with TRBJ1-1, with D possibly TRBD1 on 6 matching bases. Germline V gene lookup returns CDR1 SNHLY and CDR2 FYNNEI. V was trimmed by 7 bases and J by 5 bases, leaving 14 bases between them. The CDR3 spans 13 residues. In DNA form, the CDR3 reads TGTGCCAGCAAACAGGGCGGGTTGACTGAAGCTTTCTTT. Its protein product is CASKQGGLTEAFF.